The 16 T cell receptor beta chains given below trace back to one sample, sequenced in a study of identical twins. TCRdb analysed the 5' RACE reads with MiXCR anew, one entry per CDR3 protein. This table holds about 790,000 distinct CDR3 sequences, 15% to 20% found once. This sample also appeared in a second study, on T cells expressing NK-cell markers.

The sample comprised PBMCs. These receptors all come from a woman aged 18-29 years in good health.

This chain joins TRBV7-9 and TRBJ2-7; 9 nucleotides align to TRBD2. Germline assignment: CDR1 SEHNR and CDR2 FQNEAQ (reference sequence). This CDR3 has 15 amino acids. The trim removed 2 bases at V and 2 bases at J, leaving 4 bases unmatched. The CDR3 DNA is TGTGCCAGCAGCTTAAGCGGGAGGAAAGCCTACGAGCAGTACTTC. Its translation is CASSLSGRKAYEQYF.

This clonotype was observed a few times. V and J are TRBV4-1 and TRBJ2-1; possibly TRBD2 for D (5 bases). There are 15 residues in the CDR3. V lost 3 bases to trimming and J lost 0 bases, with 9 bases between them. CDR1 and CDR2 (germline): MGHRA, YSYEKL. CDR3 sequence: CASSQRASSYNEQFF. As DNA, the CDR3 is TGCGCCAGCAGCCAGAGGGCGAGCTCCTACAATGAGCAGTTCTTC.

Here the CDR3 DNA reads TGCGCCAGCAGCGTCTGGACAGGTGGTTCTGGGGCCAACGTCCTGACTTTC. Its translation is CASSVWTGGSGANVLTF. The chain has TRBV5-1 and TRBJ2-6; 7 bases are a match to TRBD1. Losses at the gene ends were 4 bases for V and 1 base for J; bases not matched to a gene: 8. Germline CDR1 SGHRS, CDR2 YFSETQ. This CDR3 spans 17 amino acids.

This chain links TRBV7-9 with TRBJ1-1; D gene unclear. CDR3 length: 14 residues. V dropped 6 bases and J dropped 5 bases, with 16 bases sitting between them. Germline CDR1 SEHNR, CDR2 FQNEAQ (reference sequence). This CDR3 reads CASSSEAARTEAFF. The CDR3, as DNA: TGTGCCAGCAGTTCAGAGGCGGCTAGGACTGAAGCTTTCTTT.

This clonotype was detected a few times. V gene TRBV6-1 combines with J gene TRBJ1-5; D is perhaps TRBD1 (5 bases). This CDR3 region has 14 residues. Trimming took off 6 bases at V and 3 bases at J, with 12 bases between the two ends. Germline V gene lookup returns CDR1 MNHNS and CDR2 SASEGT. The CDR3 protein is CASRKRQYNQPQHF. The DNA of the CDR3 is TGTGCCAGCAGAAAGAGACAGTACAATCAGCCCCAGCATTTT.

A few counts support this clonotype. The chain combines TRBV9 with TRBJ2-2, with 7 bases fitting TRBD2. Germline V lookup: CDR1 SGDLS, CDR2 YYNGEE. The CDR3 loop spans 17 amino acids. After removal of 0 bases from V and 6 bases from J, the junction contained 11 bases not matched to a gene. The CDR3 loop reads CASSVDGRDGRAGELFF. DNA for the CDR3: TGTGCCAGCAGCGTAGACGGGCGAGATGGGAGGGCCGGGGAGCTGTTTTTT.

This clonotype was counted a few times. CDR3 sequence reads: CASSRQGGWTDTQYF. CDR3 sequence (DNA): TGTGCCAGCAGTCGACAGGGCGGATGGACAGATACGCAGTATTTT. V usage is TRBV27 and J usage is TRBJ2-3; 7 bases align to TRBD1. The CDR3 consists of 15 residues. Germline V gene lookup returns CDR1 MNHEY and CDR2 SMNVEV (reference sequence). The V gene end was trimmed by 5 bases and the J gene end by 3 bases; junction bases not matched to a gene: 8.

The gene calls are TRBV18 and TRBJ2-5, with D hard to call. The length of the CDR3 is 14 residues. Germline V lookup: CDR1 KGHSH, CDR2 LQKENI. V lost 2 bases and J lost 0, with 7 bases in between. In DNA, the CDR3 is TGTGCCAGCTCACCAAGGCTGTACCAAGAGACCCAGTACTTC. Amino acids: CASSPRLYQETQYF.

This clonotype turned up a few times. The chain employs TRBV9 and TRBJ1-1; 9 nucleotides align to TRBD1. The germline gives CDR1 SGDLS, CDR2 YYNGEE. The CDR3 is 15 residues long. Trimming at V came to 0 bases and at J to 11 bases, leaving 11 bases not matched to a gene. CDR3 region: CASSVGVGTGGAAFF. In DNA form, the CDR3 reads TGTGCCAGCAGCGTAGGGGTAGGTACAGGGGGCGCGGCTTTCTTT.

This clonotype has more than one count but fewer than ten. The CDR3 region has the DNA TGTGCCAGCAGCTGGACTAGCGGGGCACCGGATACGCAGTATTTT. Amino acids: CASSWTSGAPDTQYF. V usage is TRBV7-2 and J usage is TRBJ2-3, with TRBD2 identical over 12 bases. Germline V gene lookup returns CDR1 SGHTA and CDR2 FQGNSA. The junction had 5 bases not matched to a gene; V was cut back by 4 bases and J by 6 bases. The CDR3 is made up of 15 amino acids.

This clonotype appeared a single time. The V and J genes are TRBV6-1 and TRBJ2-5; the match to TRBD1 covers 8 bases. The ends lost 8 bases at V and 5 bases at J; junction bases unmatched: 4. CDR1 and CDR2 (germline): MNHNS, SASEGT. CDR3 length equals 12 residues. This chain's CDR3 is CASWDRLETQYF. CDR3 DNA: TGTGCCAGCTGGGACAGGTTGGAGACCCAGTACTTC.

This clonotype was seen a handful of times. V usage is TRBV11-3 and J usage is TRBJ2-1; D not certain. CDR3 length: 13 amino acids. The germline V and J ends were trimmed by 8 bases and 0 bases, with 8 bases remaining between them. Germline V CDR1 and CDR2: SGHNT, YENEEA. CDR3 sequence: CASARSSYNEQFF. CDR3 sequence (DNA): TGTGCCAGCGCCAGGAGCTCCTACAATGAGCAGTTCTTC.

This clonotype was observed many times. The V gene is TRBV5-1, the J gene TRBJ2-7; 12 bases are a match to TRBD2. V lost 4 bases and J lost 1; bases outside the gene matches: 0. CDR1 SGHRS and CDR2 YFSETQ come from the germline V gene. The CDR3 sequence is 14 residues long. CDR3: CASSGTSGSYEQYF. The CDR3 region has the DNA TGCGCCAGCAGCGGGACTAGCGGGTCCTACGAGCAGTACTTC.

In DNA, the CDR3 is TGCGCCAGCAGCTTGGGGCCCGGTCGACGCTCCTACGAGCAGTACTTC. Translated, it gives CASSLGPGRRSYEQYF. The chain links TRBV5-1 to TRBJ2-7; D is ambiguous. The ends were cut back, 0 bases at V and 0 bases at J, with 13 bases in the middle. The CDR3 has 16 amino acids. The V gene's germline CDR1 is SGHRS and CDR2 YFSETQ.

This chain connects TRBV24-1 to TRBJ2-3; D ambiguous. The CDR3 sequence is 14 residues long. Germline lookup yields CDR1 KGHDR and CDR2 SFDVKD. Trimming stripped 3 bases from V and 0 bases from J, with 6 bases between. The chain's CDR3 is CATSDPTSTDTQYF. The CDR3, as DNA: TGTGCCACCAGTGATCCGACCAGCACAGATACGCAGTATTTT.

The chain has TRBV12-3 or TRBV12-4 and TRBJ1-1, with unresolved D. V was cut by 3 bases and J by 5 bases, with 13 bases left in between. The CDR3 length is 14 residues. The DNA for the CDR3 is TGTGCCAGCAGTTTGTCCTATGAGTGGACTGAAGCTTTCTTT. This translates into CASSLSYEWTEAFF.